The T cell receptor (beta chain) described here comes from a study of preoperative IRX-2 immunotherapy in early breast cancer. Treatment of the sample: preoperative locoregional IRX-2 cytokine immunotherapy. Patients received preoperative, locoregional IRX-2 cytokine immunotherapy in a phase Ib study. Germline CDR1 reads MNHGY; CDR2 reads SAAAGT. CDR3 length: 14 residues. J gave up 9 bases and V 4 bases, and 6 bases lay outside the gene matches. Assay: immunoSEQ multiplex PCR; the TCRdb copy retains only in-frame clones and omits some. The sample holds roughly 40,000 clones, roughly 80% seen once. This clone was seen more than once but under ten times. This specimen includes other DNA sequences encoding the same CDR3.

The TCR originated in a human donor with breast cancer. The chain couples TRBV6-8 to TRBJ1-6; 7 bases map to TRBD1. Source: tumor tissue, taken after IRX-2 immunotherapy. CDR3: CASSSGGRGSPLHF. For the CDR3, the DNA is TGTGCCAGCAGTTCAGGGGGTCGGGGTTCACCCCTCCACTTT.